The present TCR beta chain was sequenced within a study of T cell changes during pregnancy in multiple sclerosis. The V gene's germline CDR1 is MGHDK and CDR2 SYGVNS. The CDR3 has 14 residues. The V gene lost 3 bases and the J gene lost 3 bases, with 11 bases spanning the gap. The repertoire was sequenced with immunoSEQ multiplex PCR; TCRdb's copy has only in-frame clones and lacks some. The data contain 45,000 or so clones, roughly 90% of them singletons. This chain connects TRBV25-1 to TRBJ1-1, with D possibly being TRBD1 (6 bases). The sequence was collected from a female donor with multiple sclerosis, enrolled in a pregnancy study. The input for sequencing was CD8+ T cells from peripheral blood mononuclear cells, taken in the second trimester of pregnancy. CDR3 nucleotides: TGTGCCAGCAGTGAGGGGGGGGCCCACACTGAAGCTTTCTTT. Protein: CASSEGGAHTEAFF.